The 12 T cell receptor beta chains below come from one sample, sequenced in a study of T-cell memory formation after mild COVID-19. Each CDR3 protein is one row after TCRdb ran MiXCR on the 5' RACE reads. The table lists tens of thousands of distinct CDR3 sequences, around 17% of them singletons. The sample consisted of PBMCs or a T cell subset sorted from them (not recorded which). The receptors originated from an adult woman who had mild COVID-19 (a few samples of this study predate the infection). Cell type and time point are not known.

This clonotype was seen a few times. This chain uses TRBV10-3 with TRBJ2-7; TRBD2 is a possible D gene (6 bases). The V gene's germline CDR1 is ENHRY and CDR2 SYGVKD. V lost 2 bases to trimming and J lost 4 bases, with 15 bases between them. CDR3 length: 15 amino acids. This CDR3 is CAISETGTLAYEQYF. The CDR3 nucleotides read TGTGCCATCAGTGAGACCGGGACTTTGGCATACGAGCAGTACTTC.

This rearrangement joins TRBV5-4 to TRBJ2-3; D is undetermined. Trimming took off 3 bases at V and 5 bases at J, with 13 bases between the two ends. Germline CDR1 SGHNT, CDR2 YYREEE (reference sequence). The CDR3 runs to 14 residues. CDR3 DNA sequence: TGTGCCAGCAGCTGGGATCCTGGTGGAGATACGCAGTATTTT. This codes for CASSWDPGGDTQYF.

A few counts support this clonotype. The rearrangement links TRBV12-3 or TRBV12-4 to TRBJ2-2, with 11 bases that match TRBD2. Trimming at V came to 1 base and at J to 4 bases, leaving 8 bases not matched to a gene. The CDR3 sequence is 18 residues long. The CDR3 region is CASSLDLAGGRGTGELFF. The CDR3 DNA is TGTGCCAGCAGTTTAGATCTAGCGGGGGGCCGCGGCACCGGGGAGCTGTTTTTT.

The table lists this clonotype with many counts. CDR3 in DNA: TGTGCCAGCAGTTTCGGTGGAAATGAGCAGTTCTTC. Translated, it gives CASSFGGNEQFF. The chain joins TRBV12-3 or TRBV12-4 to TRBJ2-1, with D unclear. Trimming stripped 3 bases from V and 7 bases from J, with 7 bases between. The CDR3 totals 12 residues.

The V and J genes are TRBV5-1 and TRBJ1-1; TRBD1 agrees at 9 bases. The ends lost 4 bases at V and 1 base at J; junction bases unmatched: 5. Germline values: CDR1 SGHRS, CDR2 YFSETQ. CDR3 length: 15 residues. CDR3 in amino acids: CASSLTGQGNTEAFF. Here the CDR3 DNA reads TGCGCCAGCAGCCTTACGGGACAGGGGAACACTGAAGCTTTCTTT.

The chain is built from TRBV9 and TRBJ2-1; 13 positions match TRBD2. The CDR3 is 14 residues long. Germline lookup yields CDR1 SGDLS and CDR2 YYNGEE. J was trimmed by 8 bases and V by 3 bases; bases with no gene match: 2. In nucleotides, the CDR3 is TGTGCCAGCAGCGCACTAGCGGGGGGGGATGAGCAGTTCTTC. Amino acid sequence: CASSALAGGDEQFF.

V usage is TRBV29-1 and J usage is TRBJ2-2, with 7 bases lining up with TRBD2. The CDR3 has 17 amino acids. Germline V gene data show CDR1 as SQVTM and CDR2 as ANQGSEA. Trimming at V came to 3 bases and at J to 3 bases, leaving 13 bases not matched to a gene. The CDR3 DNA reads TGCAGCGTTGATGGAATAGCGGGCCGATCGGACACCGGGGAGCTGTTTTTT. Amino acids: CSVDGIAGRSDTGELFF.

This clonotype was seen a handful of times. The chain is built from TRBV9 and TRBJ1-2; D is perhaps TRBD1 (5 bases). The CDR3 runs to 15 residues. Germline assignment: CDR1 SGDLS and CDR2 YYNGEE. V lost 0 bases and J lost 3, with 12 bases in between. The chain's CDR3 is CASSVDGTVDYGYTF. The CDR3 DNA sequence: TGTGCCAGCAGCGTAGACGGGACGGTAGACTATGGCTACACCTTC. The complete variable domain, with remaining parts taken from reference TRBV9 and TRBJ1-2, reads DSGVTQTPKHLITATGQRVTLRCSPRSGDLSVYWYQQSLDQGLQFLIQYYNGEERAKGNILERFSAQQFPDLHSELNLSSLELGDSALYFCASSVDGTVDYGYTFGSGTRLTVV.

The CDR3 reads CASSLNRGETQYF. As DNA, the CDR3 is TGTGCCAGCAGTCTTAACCGAGGAGAGACCCAGTACTTC. V gene TRBV12-3 or TRBV12-4 combines with J gene TRBJ2-5; D is ambiguous. This CDR3 has 13 residues. V lost 5 bases, J lost 4 bases, and 11 bases lay in between.

The chain employs TRBV7-7 and TRBJ2-1; 8 bases match TRBD1. The CDR3 covers 15 residues. The germline V gene has CDR1 SSHAT and CDR2 FNYEAQ (reference sequence). Trimming removed 5 bases from V and 1 base from J; junction bases left unmatched: 4. CDR3 region: CASSPDRGSYNEQFF. The DNA of the CDR3 is TGTGCCAGCAGCCCCGACAGGGGATCCTACAATGAGCAGTTCTTC.

This clonotype showed up just a few times. CDR3 protein: CASSQGQGNNLNYGYTF. The CDR3 region has the DNA TGCGCCAGCAGCCAAGGACAGGGGAACAATCTTAACTATGGCTACACCTTC. The chain employs TRBV4-1 and TRBJ1-2, with TRBD1 identical over 8 bases. CDR1 MGHRA and CDR2 YSYEKL come from the germline V gene. Losses at the gene ends were 1 base for V and 1 base for J; bases not matched to a gene: 8. The CDR3 is made up of 17 amino acids.

The gene calls are TRBV12-3 or TRBV12-4 and TRBJ1-1; D is perhaps TRBD1 (5 bases). V dropped 5 bases and J dropped 2 bases, with 18 bases sitting between them. This CDR3 comprises 16 residues. CDR3 in DNA: TGTGCCAGCAGTCTGAGAAGGGGACTCGTAAACACTGAAGCTTTCTTT. This gives the protein CASSLRRGLVNTEAFF.